This entry is about one T cell receptor beta chain. The sample originates from a study of blood T cell repertoires in COVID-19. The length of the CDR3 is 12 residues. The germline V gene encodes CDR1 MGHDK and CDR2 SYGVNS. Trimming cost V 5 bases and J 3 bases, with 7 bases left between them. As processed by the authors: Cell counts per sample came from amplifying reference gene primers. The method was immunoSEQ multiplex PCR; TCRdb's version includes in-frame clones alone and lacks a portion of them. The V and J calls and the clone size are those of that table, but D and trimming were determined from the DNA. Among around 300,000 clones listed, around nine tenths were seen once.

This sequence originates from an older woman who had recovered from COVID-19. The sample consisted of PBMCs or T cells enriched from blood (not recorded which). The chain joins TRBV25-1 to TRBJ1-1; D is unresolved. As DNA, the CDR3 is TGTGCCAGCAGTCTCTTCGACACTGAAGCTTTCTTT. It yields the protein CASSLFDTEAFF.